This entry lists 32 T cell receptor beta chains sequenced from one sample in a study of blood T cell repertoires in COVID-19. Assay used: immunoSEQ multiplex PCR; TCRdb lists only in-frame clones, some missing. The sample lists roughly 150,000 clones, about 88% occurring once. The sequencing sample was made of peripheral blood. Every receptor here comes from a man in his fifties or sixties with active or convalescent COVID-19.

CDR3: CATSRDRRYNEQFF. For the CDR3, the DNA is TGTGCCACCAGCAGAGATCGGCGGTACAATGAGCAGTTCTTC. The chain employs TRBV15 and TRBJ2-1, with D hard to call. The CDR3 consists of 14 residues. Germline V CDR1 and CDR2: LNHNV, YYDKDF (reference sequence). Trimming took 0 bases from V and 4 from J, leaving 7 bases between them.

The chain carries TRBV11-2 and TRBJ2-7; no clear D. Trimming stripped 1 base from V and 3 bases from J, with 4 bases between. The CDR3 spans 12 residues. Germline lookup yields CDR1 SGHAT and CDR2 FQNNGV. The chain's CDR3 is CASSLAYYEQYF. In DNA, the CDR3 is TGTGCCAGCAGCTTAGCTTACTACGAGCAGTACTTC.

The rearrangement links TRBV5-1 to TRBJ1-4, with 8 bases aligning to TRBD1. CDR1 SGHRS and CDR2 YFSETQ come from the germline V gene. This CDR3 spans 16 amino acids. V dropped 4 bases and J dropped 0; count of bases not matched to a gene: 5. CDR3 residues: CASSNPQGATNEKLFF. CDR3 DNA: TGCGCCAGCAGCAACCCACAGGGGGCAACTAATGAAAAACTGTTTTTT.

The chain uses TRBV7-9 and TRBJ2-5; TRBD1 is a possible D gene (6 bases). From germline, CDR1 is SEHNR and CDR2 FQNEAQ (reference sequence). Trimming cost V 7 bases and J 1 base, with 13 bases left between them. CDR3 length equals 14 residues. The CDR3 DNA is TGTGCCAGCACGGCAGGGGCGGCCCAAGAGACCCAGTACTTC. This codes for CASTAGAAQETQYF. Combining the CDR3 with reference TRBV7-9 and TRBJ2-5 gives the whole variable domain DTGVSQNPRHKITKRGQNVTFRCDPISEHNRLYWYRQTLGQGPEFLTYFQNEAQLEKSRLLSDRFSAERPKGSFSTLEIQRTEQGDSAMYLCASTAGAAQETQYFGPGTRLLVL.

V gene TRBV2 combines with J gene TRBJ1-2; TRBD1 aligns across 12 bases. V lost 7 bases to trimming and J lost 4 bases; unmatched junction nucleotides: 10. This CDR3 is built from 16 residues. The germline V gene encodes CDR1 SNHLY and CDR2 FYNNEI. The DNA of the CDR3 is TGTGCCAGCATCACCCTCTCGGGACAGGGGGCCTATGGCTACACCTTC. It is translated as CASITLSGQGAYGYTF.

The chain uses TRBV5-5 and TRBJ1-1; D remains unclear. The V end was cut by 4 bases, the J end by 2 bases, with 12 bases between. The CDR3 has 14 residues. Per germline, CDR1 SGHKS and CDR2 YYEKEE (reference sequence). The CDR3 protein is CASSPNTGNTEAFF. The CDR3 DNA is TGTGCCAGCAGCCCGAACACGGGAAACACTGAAGCTTTCTTT.

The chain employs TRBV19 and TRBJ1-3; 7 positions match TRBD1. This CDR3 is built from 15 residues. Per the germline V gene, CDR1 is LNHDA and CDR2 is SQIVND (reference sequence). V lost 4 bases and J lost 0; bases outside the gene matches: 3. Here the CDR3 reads CASSTRDSSGNTIYF. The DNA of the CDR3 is TGTGCCAGTAGTACCCGGGACAGCTCTGGAAACACCATATATTTT.

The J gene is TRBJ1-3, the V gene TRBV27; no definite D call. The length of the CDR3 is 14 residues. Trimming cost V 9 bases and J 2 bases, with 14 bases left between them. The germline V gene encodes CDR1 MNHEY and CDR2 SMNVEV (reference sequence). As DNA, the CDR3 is TGTGCCAGAACCCGGGTGGTCGCTGGAAACACCATATATTTT. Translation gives CARTRVVAGNTIYF.

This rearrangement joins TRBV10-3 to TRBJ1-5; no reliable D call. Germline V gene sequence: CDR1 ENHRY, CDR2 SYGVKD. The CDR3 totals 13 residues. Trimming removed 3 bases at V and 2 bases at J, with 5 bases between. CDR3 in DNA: TGTGCCATCAGTGACCAGGGCAATCAGCCCCAGCATTTT. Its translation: CAISDQGNQPQHF.

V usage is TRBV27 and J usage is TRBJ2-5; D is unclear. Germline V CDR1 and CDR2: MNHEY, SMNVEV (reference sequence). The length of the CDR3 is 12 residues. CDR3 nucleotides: TGTGCGGCGTGGGTCGGGCAAGAGACCCAGTACTTC. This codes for CAAWVGQETQYF.

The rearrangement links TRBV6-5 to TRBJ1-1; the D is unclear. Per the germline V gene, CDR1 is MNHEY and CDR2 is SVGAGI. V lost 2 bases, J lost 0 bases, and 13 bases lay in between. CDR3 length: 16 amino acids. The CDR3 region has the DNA TGTGCCAGCAGTTACGGGCGTCGATTAATGAACACTGAAGCTTTCTTT. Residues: CASSYGRRLMNTEAFF.

The CDR3 loop reads CASSNVLAGVGSDTQYF. The CDR3 nucleotides are TGTGCCAGCAGCAACGTACTAGCGGGGGTGGGATCAGATACGCAGTATTTT. The V and J genes are TRBV5-6 and TRBJ2-3; 11 nucleotides line up with TRBD2. This CDR3 spans 17 amino acids. CDR1 is SGHDT and CDR2 is YYEEEE in the germline V gene. Trimming took 4 bases from V and 4 from J; bases not matched to a gene: 11. Based on the CDR3 plus reference TRBV5-6 and TRBJ2-3, the full variable domain is DAGVTQSPTHLIKTRGQQVTLRCSPKSGHDTVSWYQQALGQGPQFIFQYYEEEERQRGNFPDRFSGHQFPNYSSELNVNALLLGDSALYLCASSNVLAGVGSDTQYFGPGTRLTVL.

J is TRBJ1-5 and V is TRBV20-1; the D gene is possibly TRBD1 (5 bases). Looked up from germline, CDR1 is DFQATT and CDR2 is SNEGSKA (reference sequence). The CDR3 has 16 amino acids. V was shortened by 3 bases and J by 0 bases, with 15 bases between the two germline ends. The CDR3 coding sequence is TGCAGTGCTAGTTTAGATGGGGCATATAGCAATCAGCCCCAGCATTTT. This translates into CSASLDGAYSNQPQHF.

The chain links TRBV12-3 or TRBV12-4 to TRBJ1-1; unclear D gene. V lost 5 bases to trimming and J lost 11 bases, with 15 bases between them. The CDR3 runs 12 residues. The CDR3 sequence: CASSLLLHRAFF. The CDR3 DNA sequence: TGTGCCAGCAGTCTTCTATTGCATCGTGCTTTCTTT.

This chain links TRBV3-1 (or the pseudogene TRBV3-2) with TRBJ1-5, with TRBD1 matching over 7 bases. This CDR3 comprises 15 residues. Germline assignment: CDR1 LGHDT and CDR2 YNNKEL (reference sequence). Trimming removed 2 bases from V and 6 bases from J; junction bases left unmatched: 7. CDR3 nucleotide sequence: TGTGCCAGCAGCCAACTAGGACAGGTTGGTCAGCCCCAGCATTTT. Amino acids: CASSQLGQVGQPQHF.

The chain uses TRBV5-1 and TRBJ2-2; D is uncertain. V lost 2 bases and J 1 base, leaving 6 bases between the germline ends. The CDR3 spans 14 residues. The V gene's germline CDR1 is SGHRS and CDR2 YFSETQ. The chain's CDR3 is CASSFTGNTGELFF. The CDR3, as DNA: TGCGCCAGCAGCTTTACCGGGAACACCGGGGAGCTGTTTTTT.

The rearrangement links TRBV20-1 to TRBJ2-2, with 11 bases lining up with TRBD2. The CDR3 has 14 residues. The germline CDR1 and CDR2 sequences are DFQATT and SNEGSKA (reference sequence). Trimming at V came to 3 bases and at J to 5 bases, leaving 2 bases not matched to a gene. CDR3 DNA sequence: TGCAGTGCTAGTGGACTAGCGGGTACCGGGGAGCTGTTTTTT. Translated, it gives CSASGLAGTGELFF.

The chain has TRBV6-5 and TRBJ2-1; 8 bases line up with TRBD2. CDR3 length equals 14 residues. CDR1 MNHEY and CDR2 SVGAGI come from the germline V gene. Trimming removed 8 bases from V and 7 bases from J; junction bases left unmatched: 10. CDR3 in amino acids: CASGRAGGWNEQFF. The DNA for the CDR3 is TGTGCCAGCGGGAGGGCGGGGGGCTGGAATGAGCAGTTCTTC.

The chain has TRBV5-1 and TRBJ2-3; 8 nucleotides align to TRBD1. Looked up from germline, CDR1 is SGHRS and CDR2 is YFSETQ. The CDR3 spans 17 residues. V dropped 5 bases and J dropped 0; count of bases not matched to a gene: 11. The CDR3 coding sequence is TGCGCCAGCAGACGGACAGGGAGACACACTAGCACAGATACGCAGTATTTT. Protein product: CASRRTGRHTSTDTQYF.

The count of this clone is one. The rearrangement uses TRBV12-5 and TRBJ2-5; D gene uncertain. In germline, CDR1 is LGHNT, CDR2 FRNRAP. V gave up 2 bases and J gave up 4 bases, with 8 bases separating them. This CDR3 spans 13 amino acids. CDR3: CASGLNGGETQYF. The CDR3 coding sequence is TGTGCTAGTGGTTTGAACGGTGGAGAGACCCAGTACTTC.

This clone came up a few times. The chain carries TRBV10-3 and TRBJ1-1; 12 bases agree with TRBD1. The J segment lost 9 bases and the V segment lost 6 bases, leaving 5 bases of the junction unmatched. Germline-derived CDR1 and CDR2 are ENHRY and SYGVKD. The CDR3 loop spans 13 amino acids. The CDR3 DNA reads TGTGCCATCAGGGAGGGACAGGGGGCGAAAGCTTTCTTT. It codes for CAIREGQGAKAFF.

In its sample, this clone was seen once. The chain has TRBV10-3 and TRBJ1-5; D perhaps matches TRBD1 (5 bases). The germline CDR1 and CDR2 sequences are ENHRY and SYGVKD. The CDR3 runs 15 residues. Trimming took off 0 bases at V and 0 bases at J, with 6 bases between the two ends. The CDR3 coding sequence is TGTGCCATCAGTGAGTCGGGGCTTAGCAATCAGCCCCAGCATTTT. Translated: CAISESGLSNQPQHF.

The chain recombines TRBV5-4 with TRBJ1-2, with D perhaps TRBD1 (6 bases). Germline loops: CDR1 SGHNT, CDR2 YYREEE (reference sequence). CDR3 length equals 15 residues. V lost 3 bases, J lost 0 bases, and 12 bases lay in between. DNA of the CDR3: TGTGCCAGCAGCTCCTGGGACACCCCTAACTATGGCTACACCTTC. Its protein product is CASSSWDTPNYGYTF.

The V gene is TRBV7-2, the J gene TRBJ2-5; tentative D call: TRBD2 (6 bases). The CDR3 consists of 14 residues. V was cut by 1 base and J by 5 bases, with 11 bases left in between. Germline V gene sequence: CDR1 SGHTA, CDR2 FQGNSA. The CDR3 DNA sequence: TGTGCCAGCAGCTTAGGGGCAGGGAGGGAGACCCAGTACTTC. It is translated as CASSLGAGRETQYF.

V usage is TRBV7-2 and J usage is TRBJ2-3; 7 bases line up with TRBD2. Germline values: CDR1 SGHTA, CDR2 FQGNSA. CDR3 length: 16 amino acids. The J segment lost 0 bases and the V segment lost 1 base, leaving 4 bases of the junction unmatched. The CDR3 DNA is TGTGCCAGCAGCTTAGGCGGGAGTACCAGCACAGATACGCAGTATTTT. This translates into CASSLGGSTSTDTQYF.

The CDR3 here is CASSLLAGESYEQYF. CDR3 in DNA: TGTGCCAGCAGCCTACTAGCGGGGGAGTCCTACGAGCAGTACTTC. The rearrangement joins TRBV6-5 to TRBJ2-7; TRBD2 matches at 11 bases. The CDR3 totals 15 residues. Germline assignment: CDR1 MNHEY and CDR2 SVGAGI. Trimming at V came to 6 bases and at J to 1 base, leaving 5 bases not matched to a gene.

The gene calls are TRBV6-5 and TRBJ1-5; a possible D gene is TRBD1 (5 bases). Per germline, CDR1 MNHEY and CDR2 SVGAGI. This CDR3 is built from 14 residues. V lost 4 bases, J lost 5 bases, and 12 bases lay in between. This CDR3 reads CASSWDGRDQPQHF. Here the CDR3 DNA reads TGTGCCAGCAGTTGGGACGGGAGGGATCAGCCCCAGCATTTT.

This chain's CDR3 is CASRRTDHGYTF. CDR3 sequence (DNA): TGTGCCAGCAGGAGGACAGACCATGGCTACACCTTC. This chain uses TRBV6-5 with TRBJ1-2; perhaps TRBD1 as D (6 bases). Trimming took off 6 bases at V and 6 bases at J, with 11 bases between the two ends. The CDR3 consists of 12 residues. Germline V gene data show CDR1 as MNHEY and CDR2 as SVGAGI.

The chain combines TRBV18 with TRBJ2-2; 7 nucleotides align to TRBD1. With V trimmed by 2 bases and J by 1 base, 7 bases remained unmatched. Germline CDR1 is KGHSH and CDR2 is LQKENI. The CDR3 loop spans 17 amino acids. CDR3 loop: CASSPENRGVNTGELFF. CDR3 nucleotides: TGTGCCAGCTCACCAGAGAACAGGGGCGTGAACACCGGGGAGCTGTTTTTT.

The CDR3 DNA reads as TGTGCCAGCAGCTCCCAGGGGGCTAATTATGAAAAACTGTTTTTT. Translation: CASSSQGANYEKLFF. This chain links TRBV11-2 with TRBJ1-4, with 8 bases identical to TRBD1. Per the germline V gene, CDR1 is SGHAT and CDR2 is FQNNGV. This CDR3 comprises 15 residues. V lost 4 bases to trimming and J lost 6 bases; unmatched junction nucleotides: 7.

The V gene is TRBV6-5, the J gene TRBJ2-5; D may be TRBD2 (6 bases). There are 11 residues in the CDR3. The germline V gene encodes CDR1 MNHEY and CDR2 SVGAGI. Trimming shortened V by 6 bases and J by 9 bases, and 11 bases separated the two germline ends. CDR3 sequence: CASSYPGAQYF. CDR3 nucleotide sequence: TGTGCCAGCAGCTACCCGGGGGCCCAGTACTTC.

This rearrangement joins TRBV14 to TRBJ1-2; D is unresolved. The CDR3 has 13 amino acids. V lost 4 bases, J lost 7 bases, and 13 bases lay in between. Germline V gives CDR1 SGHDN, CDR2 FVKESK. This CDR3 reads CASSPGSLGGYTF. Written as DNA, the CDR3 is TGTGCCAGCAGCCCGGGGAGTTTGGGTGGCTACACCTTC.